The sample holds a few counts of the clone carrying this T cell receptor beta chain. Its antigen is as yet unknown. These data are taken from a study of T-cell memory formation after mild COVID-19. Overall study context: Largely, TCR clusters stayed within a single donor. Study results and caveats: CD4+ bias marked clones expanding day 15 to 37, unlike balanced contracting clones. The appearance of some responding clones in pre-infection memory suggested that cross-reactive memory joined.

The V and J ends lost 2 bases and 7 bases, in that order; junction bases with no gene match: 6. Germline V gives CDR1 SQVTM, CDR2 ANQGSEA. This CDR3 has 14 residues. 5'RACE primed from the constant segment yielded TCR alpha and TCR beta cDNA libraries bearing sample barcodes and UMIs. TCRdb reprocessed the 5' RACE reads with MiXCR, giving one entry per CDR3 protein. The sample includes roughly 160,000 distinct CDR3 sequences, around a tenth of them seen just once. The V call is TRBV29-1, the J call TRBJ2-1, with 9 bases lining up with TRBD1. The sequence was collected from a man aged 18 to 35 who had mild COVID-19 (a few samples of this study predate the infection). Cell type and time point are not known. Sequencing used PBMCs or a T cell subset sorted from them (not recorded which). CDR3 DNA: TGCAGCGTTGAATCCGGGACAGGGTCAAATGAGCAGTTCTTC. Amino acids: CSVESGTGSNEQFF.